A selection of T cell receptor beta chains follows, all from one sample in a study of cytomegalovirus exposure and HLA in healthy donors. The data were produced by immunoSEQ multiplex PCR, yet TCRdb's version contains in-frame clones alone and is incomplete. Of about 130,000 clones in the sample, around 77% are singletons; the top ten hold 2% to 2.5%. The sequenced material came from PBMCs. Every receptor here comes from a man aged 25-40 years in good health and CMV-seronegative. Each CDR3 is given with its conserved first and last residue. Each record gives: V gene, J gene, CDR3 protein.

TRBV7-8,TRBJ2-2,CASSLSPWNTGELFF
TRBV11-1,TRBJ2-3,CASNSGGSTDTQYF
TRBV7-3,TRBJ2-1,CASSLTGIAGGPNNEQFF
TRBV2,TRBJ2-7,CASSDGDTAYEQYF
TRBV13,TRBJ1-2,CASSPVYTNYGYTF
TRBV30,TRBJ2-5,CAWSVRGTQYF
TRBV6-1,TRBJ2-2,CASSDGGGGELFF
TRBV5-4,TRBJ2-7,CASSPQAGEPYEQYF
TRBV4-1,TRBJ2-1,CASSQVRRLAGPSGDEQFF
TRBV7-9,TRBJ1-1,CASSPWTANTEAFF
TRBV2,TRBJ1-2,CASSEGQGGDYGYTF
TRBV5-1,TRBJ2-1,CASSQDRGNNEQFF
TRBV6-1,TRBJ1-2,CASSVLGRAGYGYTF
TRBV27,TRBJ1-2,CASRPGQLYGYTF
TRBV27,TRBJ2-3,CASSKSTDTQYF
TRBV2,TRBJ2-1,CASSEGAYTEQFF
TRBV6-5,TRBJ1-1,CASSPLGQQNTEAFF
TRBV7-9,TRBJ2-2,CASSLALATGELFF
TRBV5-1,TRBJ2-2,CASKSAGGPEGELFF
TRBV10-1,TRBJ1-1,CASTKGANTEAFF
TRBV7-2,TRBJ2-1,CASSWLAGPPFF
TRBV28,TRBJ2-3,CASSLLIRQGSTDTQYF
TRBV28,TRBJ1-1,CASAEGGTGTEAFF
TRBV2,TRBJ2-3,CASSEAQSTDTQYF
TRBV11-2,TRBJ2-3,CASSSLRRVWADTQYF
TRBV14,TRBJ2-7,CASSQRTGPYEQYF
TRBV27,TRBJ2-5,CASSPYGGAGETQYF
TRBV5-1,TRBJ2-2,CASSGTDTGELFF
TRBV29-1,TRBJ2-1,CSVGRTSGRDNEQFF
TRBV5-1,TRBJ1-1,CASRSNPRGDTEAFF
TRBV6-5,TRBJ2-3,CASSYATGERDTQYF
TRBV10-1,TRBJ2-7,CASSEGVGGAYEQYF
TRBV4-2,TRBJ2-6,CASSQEGGSGANVLTF
TRBV9,TRBJ2-7,CASSVNPSGSYEQYF
TRBV2,TRBJ2-7,CASSAEFLTSGYRSSYEQYF
TRBV27,TRBJ2-7,CASSPGSSYEQYF
TRBV7-4,TRBJ2-7,CASSPRDRGQNEQYF
TRBV9,TRBJ2-7,CASSSSLLVGQDGYEQYF
TRBV2,TRBJ2-1,CASSEWPPGSWGYNEQFF
TRBV10-3,TRBJ2-7,CAISVQNLVYEQYF
TRBV7-8,TRBJ2-2,CASSGGTYNTGELFF
TRBV2,TRBJ2-5,CASRLQSGQETQYF
TRBV2,TRBJ2-7,CASSDYDTGYEQYF
TRBV18,TRBJ1-1,CASSPSRQGSRSTEAFF
TRBV7-9,TRBJ1-4,CASSSRQGESEKLFF
TRBV7-9,TRBJ1-1,CASSFPGQGVTEAFF
TRBV6-1,TRBJ1-2,CASSNNGYTF
TRBV18,TRBJ1-4,CASSTNRQGTNEKLFF
TRBV18,TRBJ1-5,CASSQIRAKEQPQHF
TRBV30,TRBJ2-2,CAWSSYRPGELFF
TRBV29-1,TRBJ2-1,CSGMTSGNYNEQFF